This T cell receptor (beta chain) was obtained from a study of cytomegalovirus exposure and HLA in healthy donors. The study's findings and limits: Using a false discovery rate of 0.05, a later analysis showed that 15,000 to 20,000 TCR beta sequences were associated with HLA alleles. Analyses of presence and absence presupposed an approximately uniform sequencing depth across donors.

This CDR3 is 14 amino acids long. From germline, CDR1 is SNHLY and CDR2 FYNNEI. Unmatched junction bases numbered 7, after V lost 6 bases and J lost 5 bases. This clone was seen a single time. Its antigen is unidentified. The study ran its PCR with 60 Vbeta and 13 Jbeta primers. Here immunoSEQ multiplex PCR was the method, and the copy in TCRdb shows in-frame clones only, minus some. The data contain approximately 110,000 clones, 70% of them singletons. This TCR derives from a man aged 35 to 55 in good health and CMV-seropositive. Material: PBMCs. The chain links TRBV2 to TRBJ2-5; TRBD1 aligns across 9 bases. For the CDR3, the DNA is TGTGCCAGCAGGGACGGGACAGGGAGGGAGACCCAGTACTTC. It codes for CASRDGTGRETQYF.